This is a list of T cell receptor beta chains from one sample in a study of blood T cells in healthy people across ages. TCRdb passed the 5' RACE reads through MiXCR, listing each CDR3 protein once. Of about 1,400,000 distinct CDR3 sequences detected, around 59% appear once; the ten largest clones hold more than 6%. Sequences were obtained from blood. The source is a man younger than 35 in good health. CDR3s include the opening cysteine and the closing phenylalanine or tryptophan. D genes are given only for firm matches. For some rows the clone size is stated as once, few or many, or as a class when expanded; others skip it.

V	D	J	size	CDR3	DNA
TRBV11-2	TRBD1	TRBJ2-7	.	CASSLDLGTGLTEQYF	TGTGCCAGCAGCTTAGATCTCGGGACAGGGTTAACCGAGCAGTACTTC
TRBV27	.	TRBJ2-5	few	CASSLLGAKETQYF	TGTGCCAGCAGTTTACTGGGGGCCAAAGAGACCCAGTACTTC
TRBV12-3/TRBV12-4	.	TRBJ2-7	few	CASSLAHYEQYF	TGTGCTAGCAGTTTAGCCCACTACGAGCAGTACTTC
TRBV6-5	.	TRBJ2-7	few	CASSYSFLPSDEQYF	TGTGCCAGCAGTTACTCATTCCTCCCATCCGACGAGCAGTACTTC
TRBV30	.	TRBJ2-5	.	CAGSARETQYF	TGTGCCGGGAGTGCGAGAGAGACCCAGTACTTC
TRBV29-1	.	TRBJ1-4	.	CSVGQTTNEKLFF	TGCAGCGTTGGGCAGACAACTAATGAAAAACTGTTTTTT
TRBV3-1	.	TRBJ2-7	.	CASSSSPLSSYEQYF	TGTGCCAGCAGCTCTAGCCCTCTGAGCTCCTACGAGCAGTACTTC
TRBV5-1	TRBD1	TRBJ2-1	.	CASSLADRVVDEQFF	TGCGCCAGCAGCTTGGCCGACAGGGTGGTCGATGAGCAGTTCTTC
TRBV6-5	.	TRBJ2-1	.	CASTPRDGYNEQFF	TGTGCCAGCACTCCCCGGGACGGATACAATGAGCAGTTCTTC
TRBV7-2	.	TRBJ1-1	.	CASSKESRGADTGAFF	TGTGCCAGCAGCAAAGAATCAAGGGGCGCGGACACTGGAGCTTTCTTT
TRBV6-1	TRBD2	TRBJ2-2	.	CASSDLAGAMNTGELFF	TGTGCCAGCAGTGACCTAGCGGGGGCGATGAACACCGGGGAGCTGTTTTTT
TRBV20-1	.	TRBJ2-7	.	CSASQGFAYEQYF	TGCAGTGCTAGCCAGGGCTTCGCCTACGAGCAGTACTTC
TRBV4-1	.	TRBJ1-5	.	CASSHHESNQPQHF	TGCGCCAGCAGCCACCATGAGAGCAATCAGCCCCAGCATTTT
TRBV7-2	.	TRBJ2-1	.	CASSLVDQREQFF	TGTGCCAGCAGCTTAGTGGACCAACGGGAGCAGTTCTTC
TRBV6-5	.	TRBJ1-2	.	CASSSMTARAYGYTF	TGTGCCAGCAGTTCCATGACGGCCCGTGCATATGGCTACACCTTC
TRBV29-1	.	TRBJ2-7	few	CSVEAGGYEQYF	TGCAGCGTTGAGGCAGGAGGATACGAGCAGTACTTC
TRBV4-3	.	TRBJ1-2	few	CASSHGDLYGYTF	TGCGCCAGCAGCCACGGGGACTTGTATGGCTACACCTTC
TRBV5-1	.	TRBJ2-1	many	CASSLGSYNEQFF	TGTGCCAGCAGCTTAGGCTCCTACAATGAGCAGTTCTTC
TRBV5-5	TRBD1	TRBJ1-4	.	CASSSGQGATNEKLFF	TGTGCCAGCAGTTCCGGACAGGGCGCAACTAATGAAAAACTGTTTTTT
TRBV29-1	.	TRBJ1-1	.	CSVMGMNTEAFF	TGCAGCGTTATGGGGATGAACACTGAAGCTTTCTTT
TRBV4-1	TRBD1	TRBJ2-7	few	CASSQGQGLSYEQYF	TGCGCCAGCAGCCAAGGACAGGGATTATCCTACGAGCAGTACTTC
TRBV10-1	.	TRBJ2-6	few	CASSESNSGANVLTF	TGCGCCAGCAGTGAGTCGAACTCTGGGGCCAACGTCCTGACTTTC
TRBV12-5	.	TRBJ1-6	.	CASGTEQVGFWDSPLHF	TGTGCTAGTGGTACCGAACAGGTTGGATTTTGGGATTCACCCCTCCACTTT
TRBV5-5	.	TRBJ2-1	.	CASSRGRVQYNEQFF	TGTGCCAGCAGCCGTGGCAGGGTCCAATACAATGAGCAGTTCTTC
TRBV5-1	TRBD1	TRBJ1-2	.	CASSLNRGRYTF	TGCGCCAGCAGCCTTAACAGGGGTCGCTACACCTTC
TRBV6-5	.	TRBJ2-5	.	CASSYSVSGGGQETQYF	TGTGCCAGCAGTTACTCGGTATCCGGGGGTGGTCAAGAGACCCAGTACTTC
TRBV27	TRBD1	TRBJ2-7	.	CASSSPGQAIQYF	TGTGCCAGCAGTTCCCCGGGACAGGCTATTCAGTACTTC
TRBV4-1	.	TRBJ1-5	once	CASSQGGSSNQPQHF	TGCGCCAGCAGCCAAGGGGGATCTAGCAATCAGCCCCAGCATTTT
TRBV11-2	.	TRBJ2-5	.	CASSLATTVPSETQYF	TGTGCCAGCAGCTTAGCCACGACGGTACCCTCAGAGACCCAGTACTTC
TRBV4-2	.	TRBJ2-3	few	CASSQFNGGTDTQYF	TGTGCCAGCAGCCAATTTAACGGGGGCACAGATACGCAGTATTTT
TRBV29-1	.	TRBJ1-1	few	CSTGGRGPTEAFF	TGCAGCACGGGGGGGCGGGGACCCACTGAAGCTTTCTTT
TRBV10-1	.	TRBJ2-5	few	CASSGLRQETQYF	TGCGCCAGCAGTGGATTACGACAAGAGACCCAGTACTTC
TRBV10-3	TRBD2	TRBJ2-3	.	CAISGGRGTDTQYF	TGTGCCATTAGTGGCGGGAGGGGGACAGATACGCAGTATTTT
TRBV14	TRBD2	TRBJ2-1	once	CASSQGVVLGSGTPNEQFF	TGTGCCAGCAGCCAAGGGGTTGTTTTGGGTAGCGGGACCCCCAATGAGCAGTTCTTC
TRBV4-1	.	TRBJ2-1	.	CASSQVGQGLAAEQFF	TGCGCCAGCAGCCAAGTTGGGCAGGGGCTCGCGGCTGAGCAGTTCTTC
TRBV20-1	TRBD1	TRBJ2-1	.	CSAPTTYLGGLMYNEQFF	TGCAGTGCTCCTACAACCTACTTAGGGGGCTTGATGTACAATGAGCAGTTCTTC
TRBV7-8	.	TRBJ2-4	.	CASSYRRDLAKNIQYF	TGTGCCAGCAGCTACAGGCGCGATTTAGCCAAAAACATTCAGTACTTC
TRBV7-2	.	TRBJ2-3	.	CASSTRGPHATDTQYF	TGTGCCAGCAGCACCAGGGGCCCTCACGCCACAGATACGCAGTATTTT
TRBV7-9	TRBD2	TRBJ2-3	once	CASSSPSGHTDTQYF	TGTGCCAGCAGCTCACCTAGCGGCCACACAGATACGCAGTATTTT
TRBV28	.	TRBJ1-5	.	CASSVNRNQPQHF	TGTGCCAGCAGTGTCAACAGGAATCAGCCCCAGCATTTT
TRBV5-1	TRBD1	TRBJ2-1	.	CASSLARQGVTNNEQFF	TGCGCCAGCAGCTTGGCGAGACAGGGGGTTACCAACAATGAGCAGTTCTTC
TRBV20-1	.	TRBJ2-1	.	CSVAGGVRSGQFF	TGCAGTGTAGCAGGGGGGGTTCGTAGCGGGCAGTTCTTC
TRBV20-1	TRBD2	TRBJ2-5	few	CSAKAGEPGGETQYF	TGCAGTGCAAAAGCGGGGGAACCCGGAGGGGAGACCCAGTACTTC
TRBV15	.	TRBJ2-7	.	CATSSAGVTGEQYF	TGTGCCACCAGCAGTGCAGGGGTTACAGGCGAGCAGTACTTC
TRBV6-1	TRBD2	TRBJ2-5	.	CASSDPGLAGEETQYF	TGTGCCAGCAGTGATCCGGGACTAGCGGGAGAAGAGACCCAGTACTTC
TRBV7-9	.	TRBJ2-7	.	CATPRVTSYEQYF	TGTGCCACACCCAGGGTCACCTCCTACGAGCAGTACTTC
TRBV20-1	TRBD1	TRBJ2-7	.	CSARERDRSYEQYF	TGCAGTGCTAGAGAAAGGGACAGATCCTACGAGCAGTACTTC
TRBV20-1	TRBD2	TRBJ2-1	.	CSATGRGDNEQFF	TGCAGTGCTACCGGGCGGGGGGACAATGAGCAGTTCTTC
TRBV28	.	TRBJ1-2	.	CASSLQFGRHNGYTF	TGTGCCAGCAGTTTGCAGTTTGGCAGACACAATGGCTACACCTTC
TRBV24-1	TRBD1	TRBJ1-2	.	CATSDYRTGGGYTF	TGTGCCACCAGTGATTATCGGACAGGGGGCGGCTACACCTTC
TRBV24-1	TRBD1	TRBJ2-7	few	CATILLHRTGLDEQYF	TGTGCCACCATTCTCTTACATCGGACAGGGCTCGACGAGCAGTACTTC
TRBV20-1	TRBD2	TRBJ2-1	.	CSATGLAGESSYNEQFF	TGCAGTGCTACGGGACTAGCGGGCGAAAGCTCCTACAATGAGCAGTTCTTC
TRBV5-1	TRBD1	TRBJ1-2	.	CASSLAPGQRNYGYTF	TGCGCCAGCAGCTTGGCCCCGGGACAGAGGAACTATGGCTACACCTTC